These 4 T cell receptor beta chains were sequenced from one sample in a study of blood T cells in healthy people across ages. Sample-barcoded 5' priming and a J-beta primer mix drove a second PCR of roughly 6 to 12 cycles. TCRdb re-called the 5' RACE reads through MiXCR, storing one row per CDR3 protein. The sample comprises under 2,000,000 distinct CDR3 sequences, around half of which are singletons, and over 2% rests with the top ten. Sequenced input: blood. The receptors were gathered from a middle-aged woman in good health.

In its sample, this clonotype was seen a few times. The chain carries TRBV7-2 and TRBJ2-3; 8 bases match TRBD2. The CDR3 runs 15 residues. Germline CDR1 SGHTA, CDR2 FQGNSA. Losses at the gene ends were 1 base for V and 5 bases for J; bases not matched to a gene: 5. Here the CDR3 reads CASSLVSLAGDTQYF. For the CDR3, the DNA is TGTGCCAGCAGCTTAGTCAGTCTAGCGGGAGATACGCAGTATTTT.

V is TRBV2 and J is TRBJ2-5; D is unclear. Germline V gene lookup returns CDR1 SNHLY and CDR2 FYNNEI. The germline V and J ends were trimmed by 7 bases and 0 bases, with 9 bases remaining between them. The CDR3 has 13 amino acids. CDR3 residues: CASNLLDQETQYF. In DNA, the CDR3 is TGTGCCAGCAACCTCCTTGACCAAGAGACCCAGTACTTC.

There are a few counts of this clonotype. The chain couples TRBV4-3 to TRBJ2-1; maybe TRBD2 (5 bases). Germline CDR1 is LGHNA and CDR2 is YSLEER. Trimming cost V 5 bases and J 6 bases, with 14 bases left between them. This CDR3 is built from 14 residues. Written as DNA, the CDR3 is TGCGCCAGCAGCACGGAGGTGACGTTCAATGAGCAGTTCTTC. This translates into CASSTEVTFNEQFF.

The V call is TRBV20-1, the J call TRBJ2-3, with TRBD2 matching over 8 bases. Germline V CDR1 and CDR2: DFQATT, SNEGSKA (reference sequence). The ends lost 3 bases at V and 1 base at J; junction bases unmatched: 3. This CDR3 has 14 residues. As DNA, the CDR3 is TGCAGTGCTAGCGGGGGGGCCGGCACAGATACGCAGTATTTT. This sequence encodes CSASGGAGTDTQYF.